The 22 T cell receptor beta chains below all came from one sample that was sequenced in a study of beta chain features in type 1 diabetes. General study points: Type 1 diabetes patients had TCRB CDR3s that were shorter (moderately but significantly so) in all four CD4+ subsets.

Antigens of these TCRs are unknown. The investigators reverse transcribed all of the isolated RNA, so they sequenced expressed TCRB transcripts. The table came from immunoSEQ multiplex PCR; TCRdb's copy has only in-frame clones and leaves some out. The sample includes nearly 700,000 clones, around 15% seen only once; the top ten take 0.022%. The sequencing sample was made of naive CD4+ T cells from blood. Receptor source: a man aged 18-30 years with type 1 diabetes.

Written as DNA, the CDR3 is TGCGCCAGCAGCCCGGAAGTCGGCACTGAAGCTTTCTTT. Translated: CASSPEVGTEAFF. The V call is TRBV5-1, the J call TRBJ1-1; no clear D. V was pared by 4 bases and J by 4 bases, with 11 bases between. Looked up from germline, CDR1 is SGHRS and CDR2 is YFSETQ. The CDR3 is made up of 13 amino acids.

The CDR3 coding sequence is TGTGCCAGCAGTGAAATGGCGGAGCTGTTTTTT. Protein product: CASSEMAELFF. The chain carries TRBV2 and TRBJ2-2; D unclear. The CDR3 runs 11 residues. The germline CDR1 and CDR2 sequences are SNHLY and FYNNEI. Trimming took 2 bases from V and 10 from J, leaving 5 bases between them.

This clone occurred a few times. CDR3 nucleotides: TGTGCCAGCAGCTCCCAGGGGGCCCACGATACGCAGTATTTT. Amino acids: CASSSQGAHDTQYF. The chain recombines TRBV14 with TRBJ2-3; 8 positions match TRBD1. CDR3 length equals 14 residues. Losses at the gene ends were 5 bases for V and 6 bases for J; bases not matched to a gene: 7. Germline V gene sequence: CDR1 SGHDN, CDR2 FVKESK.

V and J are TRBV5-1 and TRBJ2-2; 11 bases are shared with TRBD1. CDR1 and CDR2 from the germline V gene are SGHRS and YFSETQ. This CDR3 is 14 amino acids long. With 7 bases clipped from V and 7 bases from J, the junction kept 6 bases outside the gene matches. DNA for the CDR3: TGCGCCAGCCGGACAGGGGGCGAGATCGGGGAGCTGTTTTTT. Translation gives CASRTGGEIGELFF. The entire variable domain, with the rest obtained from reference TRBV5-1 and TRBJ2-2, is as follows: KAGVTQTPRYLIKTRGQQVTLSCSPISGHRSVSWYQQTPGQGLQFLFEYFSETQRNKGNFPGRFSGRQFSNSRSEMNVSTLELGDSALYLCASRTGGEIGELFFGEGSRLTVL.

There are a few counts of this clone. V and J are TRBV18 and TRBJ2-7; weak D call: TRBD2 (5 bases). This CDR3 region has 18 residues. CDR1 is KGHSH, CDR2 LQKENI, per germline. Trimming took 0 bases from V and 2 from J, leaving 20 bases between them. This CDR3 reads CASSPPGIGGFRAYEQYF. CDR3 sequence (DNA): TGTGCCAGCTCACCACCGGGCATCGGAGGTTTTAGGGCCTACGAGCAGTACTTC.

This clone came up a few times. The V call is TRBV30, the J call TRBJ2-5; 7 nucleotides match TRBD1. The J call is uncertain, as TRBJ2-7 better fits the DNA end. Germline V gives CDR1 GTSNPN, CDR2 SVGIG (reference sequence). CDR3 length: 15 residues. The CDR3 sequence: CAWSSQGKSSYEQYF. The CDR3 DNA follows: TGTGCCTGGAGTTCACAGGGGAAGAGCTCCTACGAGCAGTACTTC.

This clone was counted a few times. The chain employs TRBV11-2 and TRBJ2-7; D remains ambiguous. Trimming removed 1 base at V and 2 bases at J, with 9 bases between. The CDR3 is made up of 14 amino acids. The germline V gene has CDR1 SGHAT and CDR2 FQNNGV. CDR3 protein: CASSLARVTYEQYF. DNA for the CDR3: TGTGCCAGCAGCTTAGCCCGGGTTACCTACGAGCAGTACTTC.

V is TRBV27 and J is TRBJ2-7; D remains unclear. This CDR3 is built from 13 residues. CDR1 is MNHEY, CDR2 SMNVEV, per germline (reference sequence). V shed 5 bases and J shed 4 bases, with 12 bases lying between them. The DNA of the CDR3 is TGTGCCAGCAGTCGGAAAGTCGAATACGAGCAGTACTTC. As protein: CASSRKVEYEQYF.

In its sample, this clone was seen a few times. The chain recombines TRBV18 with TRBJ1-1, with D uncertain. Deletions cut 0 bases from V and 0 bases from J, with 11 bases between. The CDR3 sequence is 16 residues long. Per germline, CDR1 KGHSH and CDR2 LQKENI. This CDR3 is CASSPPNGPMNTEAFF. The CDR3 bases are TGTGCCAGCTCACCACCGAACGGCCCGATGAACACTGAAGCTTTCTTT.

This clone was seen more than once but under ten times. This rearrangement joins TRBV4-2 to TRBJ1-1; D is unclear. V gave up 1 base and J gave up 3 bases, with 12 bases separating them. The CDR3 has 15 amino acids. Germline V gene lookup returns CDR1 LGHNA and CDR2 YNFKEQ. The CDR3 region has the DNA TGTGCCAGCAGCCAAGTCACAAAGGACGACACTGAAGCTTTCTTT. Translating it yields CASSQVTKDDTEAFF.

The DNA of the CDR3 is TGCGCCAGCAGCGTCGAGCCAGGGACGTCCTACGAGCAGTACTTC. It encodes CASSVEPGTSYEQYF. The V call is TRBV5-1, the J call TRBJ2-7; D might be TRBD1 or TRBD2, each matching 5 bases. This CDR3 comprises 15 residues. The germline CDR1 and CDR2 sequences are SGHRS and YFSETQ. V shed 4 bases and J shed 1 base, with 15 bases lying between them.

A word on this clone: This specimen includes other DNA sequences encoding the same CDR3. The CDR3 DNA follows: TGTGCCAGCAGCCTAGGACAGGGGATGAACACTGAAGCTTTCTTT. It yields the protein CASSLGQGMNTEAFF. The chain employs TRBV5-4 and TRBJ1-1, with 9 bases that match TRBD1. The J segment lost 0 bases and the V segment lost 4 bases, leaving 4 bases of the junction unmatched. CDR1 is SGHNT, CDR2 YYREEE, per germline (reference sequence). The CDR3 runs 15 residues. Drawing the rest from reference TRBV5-4 and TRBJ1-1, the complete variable domain is ETGVTQSPTHLIKTRGQQVTLRCSSQSGHNTVSWYQQALGQGPQFIFQYYREEENGRGNFPPRFSGLQFPNYSSELNVNALELDDSALYLCASSLGQGMNTEAFFGQGTRLTVV.

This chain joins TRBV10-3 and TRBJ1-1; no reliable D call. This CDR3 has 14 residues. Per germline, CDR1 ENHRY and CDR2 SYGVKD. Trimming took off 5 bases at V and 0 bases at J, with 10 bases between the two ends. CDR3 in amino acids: CAISSDGLNTEAFF. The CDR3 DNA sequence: TGTGCCATCAGTTCGGACGGATTGAACACTGAAGCTTTCTTT.

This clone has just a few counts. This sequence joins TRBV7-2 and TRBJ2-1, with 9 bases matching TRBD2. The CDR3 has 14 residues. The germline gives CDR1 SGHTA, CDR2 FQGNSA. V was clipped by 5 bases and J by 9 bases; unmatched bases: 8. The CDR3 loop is CASSTWTSEGEQFF. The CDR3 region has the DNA TGTGCCAGCAGCACCTGGACTAGCGAGGGTGAGCAGTTCTTC.

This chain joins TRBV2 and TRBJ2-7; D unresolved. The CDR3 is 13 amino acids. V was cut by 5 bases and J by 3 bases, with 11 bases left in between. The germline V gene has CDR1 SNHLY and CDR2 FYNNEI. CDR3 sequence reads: CASSNTGLYEQYF. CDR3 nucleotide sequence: TGTGCCAGCAGTAATACCGGGCTCTACGAGCAGTACTTC. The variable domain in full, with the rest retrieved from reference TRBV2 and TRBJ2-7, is EPEVTQTPSHQVTQMGQEVILRCVPISNHLYFYWYRQILGQKVEFLVSFYNNEISEKSEIFDDQFSVERPDGSNFTLKIRSTKLEDSAMYFCASSNTGLYEQYFGPGTRLTVT.

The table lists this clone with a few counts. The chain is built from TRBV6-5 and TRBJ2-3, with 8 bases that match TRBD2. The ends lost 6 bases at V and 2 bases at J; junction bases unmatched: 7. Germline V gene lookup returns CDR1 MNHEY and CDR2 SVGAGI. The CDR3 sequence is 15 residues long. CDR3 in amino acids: CASRLSGGNTDTQYF. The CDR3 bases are TGTGCCAGCAGGCTGAGCGGGGGAAACACAGATACGCAGTATTTT.

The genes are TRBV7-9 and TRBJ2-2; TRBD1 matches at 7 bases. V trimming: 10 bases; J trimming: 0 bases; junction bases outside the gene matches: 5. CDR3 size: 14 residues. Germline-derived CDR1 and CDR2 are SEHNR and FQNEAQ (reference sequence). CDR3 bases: TGTGCCAAGCTCGGGACAGCGAACACCGGGGAGCTGTTTTTT. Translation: CAKLGTANTGELFF.

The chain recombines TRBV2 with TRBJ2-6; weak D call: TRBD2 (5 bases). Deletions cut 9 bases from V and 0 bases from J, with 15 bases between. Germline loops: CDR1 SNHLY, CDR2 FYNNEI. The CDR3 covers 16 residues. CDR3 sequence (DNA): TGTGCCAGGGAGGTACAGACCCGCTCTGGGGCCAACGTCCTGACTTTC. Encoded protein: CAREVQTRSGANVLTF.

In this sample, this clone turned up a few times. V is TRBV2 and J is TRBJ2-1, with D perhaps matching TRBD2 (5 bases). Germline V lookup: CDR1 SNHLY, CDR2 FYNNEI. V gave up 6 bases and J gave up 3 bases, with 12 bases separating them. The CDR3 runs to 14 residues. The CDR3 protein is CASRRLAGYNEQFF. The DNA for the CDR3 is TGTGCCAGCAGGAGGCTGGCGGGCTACAATGAGCAGTTCTTC.

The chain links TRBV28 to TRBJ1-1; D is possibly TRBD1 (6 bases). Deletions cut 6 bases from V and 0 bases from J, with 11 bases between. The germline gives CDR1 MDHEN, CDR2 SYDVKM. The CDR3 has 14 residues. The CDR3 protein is CASSPDRLNTEAFF. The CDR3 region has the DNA TGTGCCAGCAGCCCAGACAGGTTGAACACTGAAGCTTTCTTT.

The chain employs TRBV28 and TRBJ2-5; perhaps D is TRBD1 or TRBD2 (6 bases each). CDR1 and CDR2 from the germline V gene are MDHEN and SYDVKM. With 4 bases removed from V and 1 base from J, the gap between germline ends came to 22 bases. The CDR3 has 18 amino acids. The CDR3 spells CASSSPGGGPRFQETQYF. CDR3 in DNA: TGTGCCAGCAGTTCACCTGGAGGGGGACCCCGCTTCCAAGAGACCCAGTACTTC.

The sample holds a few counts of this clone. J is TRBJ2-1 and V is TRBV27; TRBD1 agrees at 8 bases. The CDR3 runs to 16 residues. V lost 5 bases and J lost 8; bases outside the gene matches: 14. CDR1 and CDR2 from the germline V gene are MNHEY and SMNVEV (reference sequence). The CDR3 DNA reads TGTGCCAGCAGTACCCAATGGACAGGGCGTATCGATGAGCAGTTCTTC. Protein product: CASSTQWTGRIDEQFF.